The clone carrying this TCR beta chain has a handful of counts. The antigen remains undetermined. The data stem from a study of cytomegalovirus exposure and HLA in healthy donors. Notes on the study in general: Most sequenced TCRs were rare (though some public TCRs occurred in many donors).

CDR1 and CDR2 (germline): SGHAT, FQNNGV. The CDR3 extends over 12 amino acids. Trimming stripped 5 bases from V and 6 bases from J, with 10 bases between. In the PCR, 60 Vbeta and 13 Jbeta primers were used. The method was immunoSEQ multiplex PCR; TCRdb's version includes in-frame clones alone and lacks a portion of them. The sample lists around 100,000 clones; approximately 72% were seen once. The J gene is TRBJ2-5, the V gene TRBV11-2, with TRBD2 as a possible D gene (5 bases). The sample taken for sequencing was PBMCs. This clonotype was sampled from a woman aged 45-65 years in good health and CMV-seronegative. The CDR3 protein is CASSLPGKTQYF. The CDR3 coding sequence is TGTGCCAGCAGCCTTCCGGGGAAGACCCAGTACTTC. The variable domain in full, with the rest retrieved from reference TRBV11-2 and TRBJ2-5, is EAGVAQSPRYKIIEKRQSVAFWCNPISGHATLYWYQQILGQGPKLLIQFQNNGVVDDSQLPKDRFSAERLKGVDSTLKIQPAKLEDSAVYLCASSLPGKTQYFGPGTRLLVL.